This T cell receptor beta chain was documented in a study of blood T cell repertoires in COVID-19. The wider study: Sites in the United States, Italy and Spain provided acute and convalescent COVID-19 samples.

The CDR3 covers 13 residues. Germline V gene data show CDR1 as MNHEY and CDR2 as SVGAGI. Germline trimming cut 8 bases from V and 4 bases from J; bases unmatched to any gene: 6. As originally analysed: Reference gene primer amplification in the assay estimated nucleated cell counts. Sequenced by immunoSEQ multiplex PCR; TCRdb stores in-frame clones only, minus some. That table is the source of V, J and clone size, and D and trimming were worked out from the DNA. Among approximately 440,000 clones, approximately 88% were seen once, and the ten largest hold approximately 12%. The clonotype was recovered from a woman in her forties or fifties with COVID-19, enrolled during active disease. Sequencing input: peripheral blood. This chain connects TRBV6-5 to TRBJ1-2; 8 nucleotides align to TRBD1. CDR3 nucleotide sequence: TGTGCCAGCTGGGCAGGGGGCGGCTATGGCTACACCTTC. Translating gives CASWAGGGYGYTF.